The present T cell receptor (beta chain) was sequenced within a study of cytomegalovirus exposure and HLA in healthy donors. Trimming left V 8 bases short and J 0 bases short, with 17 bases between. This CDR3 has 16 residues. Germline V CDR1 and CDR2: LNHDA, SQIVND (reference sequence). The assay was immunoSEQ multiplex PCR, and TCRdb's table has in-frame clones only and misses some. This sample has 100,000 to 150,000 clones, with roughly 89% found just once. This clone was counted a single time. Sequencing was carried out using PBMCs. V gene TRBV19 combines with J gene TRBJ2-4; tentatively, D is TRBD1 (6 bases). This TCR was recovered from a woman younger than 35 in good health and CMV-seronegative. The CDR3: CASASGTLRAKNIQYF. CDR3 coding DNA: TGTGCCAGTGCATCGGGGACACTCCGAGCCAAAAACATTCAGTACTTC.